This T cell receptor (beta chain) was retrieved from a study of blood T cell repertoires in COVID-19. Study context: Samples came from the United States, Italy and Spain, spanning acute and convalescent COVID-19. Sample material is recorded as cDNA or gDNA derived from T cells, B-cell-depleted T cells, or PBMCs.

CDR1 LGHDT and CDR2 YNNKEL come from the germline V gene (reference sequence). V was cut by 3 bases and J by 8 bases, with 10 bases left in between. The CDR3 totals 12 residues. Authors' data handling: Nucleated cell counts were estimated from reference gene primer amplification. Produced via immunoSEQ multiplex PCR; TCRdb's table is partial and in-frame only. V and J calls plus clone size are reproduced from that table; the DNA served to infer D and trimming. The table lists 250,000 or so clones, 65% to 90% of them singletons. This clonotype originated in a man aged 25 to 40 with active or convalescent COVID-19. The V and J genes are TRBV3-1 (or the pseudogene TRBV3-2) and TRBJ1-2, with unresolved D. The sequenced sample consisted of peripheral blood. CDR3 nucleotides: TGTGCCAGCAGCCAGGGCCCTGAGGGCTACACCTTC. Protein sequence: CASSQGPEGYTF.